This T cell receptor (beta chain) was sequenced for a study of blood T cell repertoires in COVID-19. Study details: Acute and convalescent COVID-19 specimens originated in the United States, Italy and Spain.

V shed 5 bases, J shed 0 bases, and the junction held 11 bases outside the gene matches. Germline lookup yields CDR1 SGHDN and CDR2 FVKESK. This CDR3 region has 17 residues. The repertoire was sequenced with immunoSEQ multiplex PCR; TCRdb's copy has only in-frame clones and lacks some. Here the sample spans roughly 120,000 clones, around 83% being singletons. The specimen sequenced was peripheral blood. This TCR came from an older woman with COVID-19, enrolled during active disease. The gene calls are TRBV14 and TRBJ2-3; 7 bases agree with TRBD2. The CDR3 region has the DNA TGTGCCAGCAGCGCATCAGGACTAGAGAGGAGCACAGATACGCAGTATTTT. Amino acid sequence: CASSASGLERSTDTQYF.